These 6 T cell receptor beta chains were sequenced from one sample in a study of tumor-infiltrating lymphocytes in localized non-small cell lung cancer. Assay: immunoSEQ multiplex PCR; the TCRdb copy retains only in-frame clones and omits some. This table holds roughly 9,000 clones, around 80% found once. Sample: lung tumor tissue. These receptors came from a human donor with non-small cell lung cancer.

The chain couples TRBV5-1 to TRBJ2-3; 11 positions match TRBD2. V lost 2 bases, J lost 1 base, and 0 bases stayed unmatched. Germline-derived CDR1 and CDR2 are SGHRS and YFSETQ. The CDR3 loop spans 15 amino acids. The CDR3, as DNA: TGCGCCAGCAGCTTACTAGCGGGGGGCACAGATACGCAGTATTTT. Its translation: CASSLLAGGTDTQYF.

The V gene is TRBV9, the J gene TRBJ1-1; D remains ambiguous. V dropped 4 bases and J dropped 1 base, with 14 bases sitting between them. The CDR3 totals 15 residues. Germline values: CDR1 SGDLS, CDR2 YYNGEE. The CDR3 region is CASSPTHNSNTEAFF. The CDR3 DNA is TGTGCCAGCAGCCCGACGCACAACTCGAACACTGAAGCTTTCTTT. Looking up the rest from reference TRBV9 and TRBJ1-1 gives the full variable domain: DSGVTQTPKHLITATGQRVTLRCSPRSGDLSVYWYQQSLDQGLQFLIQYYNGEERAKGNILERFSAQQFPDLHSELNLSSLELGDSALYFCASSPTHNSNTEAFFGQGTRLTVV.

The V and J genes are TRBV29-1 and TRBJ1-1; D is ambiguous. This CDR3 has 13 amino acids. V shed 5 bases and J shed 0 bases, with 10 bases lying between them. Germline V CDR1 and CDR2: SQVTM, ANQGSEA. The chain's CDR3 is CSVQQRLNTEAFF. As DNA, the CDR3 is TGCAGCGTTCAACAGAGGCTGAACACTGAAGCTTTCTTT.

This rearrangement joins TRBV11-2 to TRBJ2-1; no definite D call. Germline CDR1 is SGHAT and CDR2 is FQNNGV. This CDR3 region has 15 residues. V dropped 1 base and J dropped 6 bases, with 13 bases sitting between them. In DNA, the CDR3 is TGTGCCAGCAGCTTAGCCCCCGCCAAAGGCAATGAGCAGTTCTTC. This gives the protein CASSLAPAKGNEQFF.

The V gene is TRBV7-2, the J gene TRBJ1-1, with D possibly being TRBD1 (6 bases). V lost 5 bases and J lost 11, with 21 bases in between. CDR1 and CDR2 (germline): SGHTA, FQGNSA. The CDR3 has 14 amino acids. The CDR3 is CASSPPESRGWAFF. As DNA, the CDR3 is TGTGCCAGCAGCCCGCCCGAGTCGAGGGGGTGGGCTTTCTTT.

This chain links TRBV2 with TRBJ2-2; 12 bases match TRBD2. Germline CDR1 is SNHLY and CDR2 is FYNNEI. The CDR3 has 16 residues. The trim removed 6 bases at V and 4 bases at J, leaving 6 bases unmatched. The CDR3 nucleotides are TGTGCCAGCAGGAGAGGACTAGCGGGAACCACCGGGGAGCTGTTTTTT. Amino acid sequence: CASRRGLAGTTGELFF. Together with reference TRBV2 and TRBJ2-2, the CDR3 gives the full variable domain: EPEVTQTPSHQVTQMGQEVILRCVPISNHLYFYWYRQILGQKVEFLVSFYNNEISEKSEIFDDQFSVERPDGSNFTLKIRSTKLEDSAMYFCASRRGLAGTTGELFFGEGSRLTVL.